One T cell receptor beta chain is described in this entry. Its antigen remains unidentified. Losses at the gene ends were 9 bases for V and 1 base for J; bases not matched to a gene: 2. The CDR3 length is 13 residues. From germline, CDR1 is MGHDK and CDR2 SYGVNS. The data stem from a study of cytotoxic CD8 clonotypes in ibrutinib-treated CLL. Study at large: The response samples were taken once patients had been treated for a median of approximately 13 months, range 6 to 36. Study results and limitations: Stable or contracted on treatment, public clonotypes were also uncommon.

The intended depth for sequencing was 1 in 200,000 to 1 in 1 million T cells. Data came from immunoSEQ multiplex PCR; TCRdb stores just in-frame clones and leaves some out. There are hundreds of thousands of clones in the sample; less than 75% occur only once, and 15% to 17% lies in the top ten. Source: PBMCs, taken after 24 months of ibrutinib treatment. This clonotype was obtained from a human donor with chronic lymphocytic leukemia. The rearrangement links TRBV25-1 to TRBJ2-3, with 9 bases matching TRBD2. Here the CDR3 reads CASSGGRTDTQYF. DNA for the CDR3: TGTGCCAGTAGCGGGGGACGCACAGATACGCAGTATTTT.